This T cell receptor beta chain was obtained from a study of regulatory T cells in long-lasting Graves disease. Time point here: newly diagnosed GD, antithyroid drugs for less than 3 months. After RNA was extracted from PBMCs, the TCR library was made from it. Findings and limits, study-wide: Persistent Graves' patients showed less TCR diversity than newly diagnosed patients showed.

This clonotype was counted many times. The antigen remains unidentified. Relying on iRepertoire HTBI primers and Arm-PCR of CDR3 regions, the team built TCR beta libraries. Each CDR3 protein gets one entry after TCRdb re-called the multiplex PCR reads with MiXCR. The sample holds hundreds of thousands of distinct CDR3 sequences, around 15% seen once. These data were also reused for a study on T cells in Graves' hyperthyroidism and ophthalmopathy. According to that study: Investigators excluded patients with uncontrolled infection, other autoimmune disease, pregnancy or lactation. Most thyroid-expanded clonotypes above 0.001 were also found in blood.

Material: peripheral blood mononuclear cells (PBMCs), obtained at new diagnosis, from a patient treated with antithyroid drugs. This clonotype was sampled from a woman younger than 45 with Graves disease.

The CDR3 DNA reads as TGTGCCAGCAGTTGGGCGGAAAGCACAGATACGCAGTATTTT. Protein: CASSWAESTDTQYF. The rearrangement uses TRBV2 and TRBJ2-3, with D uncertain. V lost 5 bases and J lost 0, with 9 bases in between. The CDR3 sequence is 14 residues long. Germline V gene sequence: CDR1 SNHLY, CDR2 FYNNEI. Complete variable domain (other parts from reference TRBV2 and TRBJ2-3): EPEVTQTPSHQVTQMGQEVILRCVPISNHLYFYWYRQILGQKVEFLVSFYNNEISEKSEIFDDQFSVERPDGSNFTLKIRSTKLEDSAMYFCASSWAESTDTQYFGPGTRLTVL.